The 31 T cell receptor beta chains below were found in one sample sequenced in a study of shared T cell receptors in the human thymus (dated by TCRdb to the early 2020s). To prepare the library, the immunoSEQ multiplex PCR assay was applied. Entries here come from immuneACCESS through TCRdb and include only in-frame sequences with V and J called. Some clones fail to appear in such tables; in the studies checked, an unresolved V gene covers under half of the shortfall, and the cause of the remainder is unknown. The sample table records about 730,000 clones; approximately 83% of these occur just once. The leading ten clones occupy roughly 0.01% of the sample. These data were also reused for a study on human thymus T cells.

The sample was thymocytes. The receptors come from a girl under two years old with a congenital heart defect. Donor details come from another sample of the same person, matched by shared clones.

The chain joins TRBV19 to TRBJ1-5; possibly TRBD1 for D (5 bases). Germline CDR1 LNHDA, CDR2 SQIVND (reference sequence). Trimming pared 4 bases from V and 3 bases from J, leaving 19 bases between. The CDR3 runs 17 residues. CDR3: CASSTDPDRVHNQPQHF. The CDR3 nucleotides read TGTGCCAGTAGTACAGATCCTGACAGAGTCCACAATCAGCCCCAGCATTTT. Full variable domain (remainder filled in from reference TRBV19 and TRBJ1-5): DGGITQSPKYLFRKEGQNVTLSCEQNLNHDAMYWYRQDPGQGLRLIYYSQIVNDFQKGDIAEGYSVSREKKESFPLTVTSAQKNPTAFYLCASSTDPDRVHNQPQHFGDGTRLSIL.

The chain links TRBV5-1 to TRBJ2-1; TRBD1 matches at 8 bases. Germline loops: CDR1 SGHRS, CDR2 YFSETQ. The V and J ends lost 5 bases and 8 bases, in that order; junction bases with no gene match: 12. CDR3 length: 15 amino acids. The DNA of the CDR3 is TGCGCCAGCAGTCCAACCCGGACAGGGATCTATGAGCAGTTCTTC. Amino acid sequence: CASSPTRTGIYEQFF.

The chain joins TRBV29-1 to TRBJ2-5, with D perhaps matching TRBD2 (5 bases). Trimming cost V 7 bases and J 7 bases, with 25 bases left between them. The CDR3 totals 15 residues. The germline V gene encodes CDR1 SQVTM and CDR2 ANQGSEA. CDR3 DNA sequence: TGCAGCGCGCCCCAACCCCCAGGACTCTGGGGGACCCAGTACTTC. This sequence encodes CSAPQPPGLWGTQYF.

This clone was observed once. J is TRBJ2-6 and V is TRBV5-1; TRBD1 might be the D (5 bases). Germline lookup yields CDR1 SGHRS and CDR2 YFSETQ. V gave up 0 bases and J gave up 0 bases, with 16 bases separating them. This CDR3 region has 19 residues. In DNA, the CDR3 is TGCGCCAGCAGCTTGGAGGATAGGGGCAGAATCTCTGGGGCCAACGTCCTGACTTTC. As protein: CASSLEDRGRISGANVLTF. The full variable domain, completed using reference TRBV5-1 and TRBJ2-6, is KAGVTQTPRYLIKTRGQQVTLSCSPISGHRSVSWYQQTPGQGLQFLFEYFSETQRNKGNFPGRFSGRQFSNSRSEMNVSTLELGDSALYLCASSLEDRGRISGANVLTFGAGSRLTVL.

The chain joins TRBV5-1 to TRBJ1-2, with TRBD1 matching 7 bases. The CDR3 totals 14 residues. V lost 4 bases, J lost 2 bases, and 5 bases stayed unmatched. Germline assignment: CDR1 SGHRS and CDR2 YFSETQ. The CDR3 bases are TGCGCCAGCAGCCCCCTGACAGGGAACTATGGCTACACCTTC. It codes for CASSPLTGNYGYTF.

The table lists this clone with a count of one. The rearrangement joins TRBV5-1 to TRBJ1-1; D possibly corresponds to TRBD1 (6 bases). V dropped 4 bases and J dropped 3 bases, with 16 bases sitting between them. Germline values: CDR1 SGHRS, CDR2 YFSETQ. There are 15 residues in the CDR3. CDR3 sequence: CASSRLRGLYTEAFF. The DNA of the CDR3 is TGCGCCAGCAGCCGCCTCAGGGGCTTGTACACTGAAGCTTTCTTT.

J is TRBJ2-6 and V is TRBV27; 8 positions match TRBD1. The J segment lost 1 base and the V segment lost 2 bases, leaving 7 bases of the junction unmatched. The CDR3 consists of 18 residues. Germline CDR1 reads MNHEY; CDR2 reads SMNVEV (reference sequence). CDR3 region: CASSLLGQDFSGANVLTF. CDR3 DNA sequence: TGTGCCAGCAGTTTACTGGGACAGGATTTTTCTGGGGCCAACGTCCTGACTTTC.

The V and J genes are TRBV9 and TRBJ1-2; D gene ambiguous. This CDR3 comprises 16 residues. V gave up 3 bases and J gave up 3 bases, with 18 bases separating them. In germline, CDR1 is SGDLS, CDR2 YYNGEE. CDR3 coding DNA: TGTGCCAGCAGCGAGATCCGGGTCCCCAAAGACTATGGCTACACCTTC. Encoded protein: CASSEIRVPKDYGYTF.

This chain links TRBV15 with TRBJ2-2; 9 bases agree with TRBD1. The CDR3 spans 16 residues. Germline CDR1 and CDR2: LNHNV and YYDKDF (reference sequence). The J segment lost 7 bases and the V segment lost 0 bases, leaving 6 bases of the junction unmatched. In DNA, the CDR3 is TGTGCCACCAGCAGAGACAGGACAGGGGCGTACGGGGAGCTGTTTTTT. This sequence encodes CATSRDRTGAYGELFF.

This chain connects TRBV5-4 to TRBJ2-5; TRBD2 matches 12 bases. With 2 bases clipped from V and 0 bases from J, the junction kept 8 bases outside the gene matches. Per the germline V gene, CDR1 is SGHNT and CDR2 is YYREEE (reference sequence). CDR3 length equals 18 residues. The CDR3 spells CASSFGLAGIRNQETQYF. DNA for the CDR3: TGTGCCAGCAGCTTCGGACTAGCGGGGATACGAAACCAAGAGACCCAGTACTTC.

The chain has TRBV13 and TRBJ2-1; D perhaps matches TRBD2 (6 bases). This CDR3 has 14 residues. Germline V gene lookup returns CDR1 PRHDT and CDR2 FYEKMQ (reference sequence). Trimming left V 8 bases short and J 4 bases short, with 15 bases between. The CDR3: CASGLGTLYNEQFF. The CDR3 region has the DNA TGTGCCAGCGGGCTCGGGACTCTTTACAATGAGCAGTTCTTC.

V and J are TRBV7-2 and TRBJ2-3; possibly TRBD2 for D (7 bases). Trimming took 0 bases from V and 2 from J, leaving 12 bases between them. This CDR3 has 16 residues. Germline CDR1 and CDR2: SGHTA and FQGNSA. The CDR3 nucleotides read TGTGCCAGCAGCTTAGCGGGGGGGCGTGCCACAGATACGCAGTATTTT. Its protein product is CASSLAGGRATDTQYF.

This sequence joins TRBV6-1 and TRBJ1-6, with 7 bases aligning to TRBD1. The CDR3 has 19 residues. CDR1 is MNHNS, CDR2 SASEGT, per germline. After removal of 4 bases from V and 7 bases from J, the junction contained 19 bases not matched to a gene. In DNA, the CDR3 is TGTGCCAGCAGTGCACAGGGTGGGGACAACCGGGACAGAAATTCACCCCTCCACTTT. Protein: CASSAQGGDNRDRNSPLHF.

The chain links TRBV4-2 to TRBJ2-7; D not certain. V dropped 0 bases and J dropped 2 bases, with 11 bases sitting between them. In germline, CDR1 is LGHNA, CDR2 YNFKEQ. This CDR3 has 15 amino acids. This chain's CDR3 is CASSQDYGRTYEQYF. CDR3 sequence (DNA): TGTGCCAGCAGCCAAGATTACGGCAGGACCTACGAGCAGTACTTC.

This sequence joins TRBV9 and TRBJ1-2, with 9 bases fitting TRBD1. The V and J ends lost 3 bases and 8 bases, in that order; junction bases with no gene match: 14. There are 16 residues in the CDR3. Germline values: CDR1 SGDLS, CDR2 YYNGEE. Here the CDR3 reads CASSARPGTGFKGYTF. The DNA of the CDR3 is TGTGCCAGCAGCGCGAGACCCGGGACAGGGTTCAAAGGCTACACCTTC.

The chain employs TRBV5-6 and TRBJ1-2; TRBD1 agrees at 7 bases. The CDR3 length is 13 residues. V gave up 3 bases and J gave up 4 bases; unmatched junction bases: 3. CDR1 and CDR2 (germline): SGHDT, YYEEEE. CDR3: CASSSGTVYGYTF. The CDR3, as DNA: TGTGCCAGCAGCTCAGGGACAGTCTATGGCTACACCTTC. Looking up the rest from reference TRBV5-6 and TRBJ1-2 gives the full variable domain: DAGVTQSPTHLIKTRGQQVTLRCSPKSGHDTVSWYQQALGQGPQFIFQYYEEEERQRGNFPDRFSGHQFPNYSSELNVNALLLGDSALYLCASSSGTVYGYTFGSGTRLTVV.

Here the CDR3 DNA reads TGTGCCAGCAGCCAAGCGCCGCGGGGATTCCGGGACAGGCGTTACAATGAGCAGTTCTTC. Its protein product is CASSQAPRGFRDRRYNEQFF. The chain links TRBV14 to TRBJ2-1, with TRBD1 matching 8 bases. CDR3 length equals 20 residues. Germline assignment: CDR1 SGHDN and CDR2 FVKESK. Trimming cost V 1 base and J 4 bases; bases outside gene matches: 18. The entire variable domain, with the rest obtained from reference TRBV14 and TRBJ2-1, is as follows: EAGVTQFPSHSVIEKGQTVTLRCDPISGHDNLYWYRRVMGKEIKFLLHFVKESKQDESGMPNNRFLAERTGGTYSTLKVQPAELEDSGVYFCASSQAPRGFRDRRYNEQFFGPGTRLTVL.

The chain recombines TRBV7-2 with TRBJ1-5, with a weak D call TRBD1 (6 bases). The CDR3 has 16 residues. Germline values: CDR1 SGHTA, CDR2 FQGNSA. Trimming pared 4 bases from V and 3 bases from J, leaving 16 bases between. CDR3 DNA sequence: TGTGCCAGCAGCTCACCATTAGGACAGCACAATCAGCCCCAGCATTTT. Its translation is CASSSPLGQHNQPQHF.

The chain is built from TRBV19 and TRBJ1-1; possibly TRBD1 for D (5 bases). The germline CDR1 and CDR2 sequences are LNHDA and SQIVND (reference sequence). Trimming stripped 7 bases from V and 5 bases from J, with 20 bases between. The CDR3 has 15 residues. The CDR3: CASTQPGTYLTEAFF. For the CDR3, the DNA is TGTGCCAGTACCCAACCAGGGACTTATCTGACTGAAGCTTTCTTT.

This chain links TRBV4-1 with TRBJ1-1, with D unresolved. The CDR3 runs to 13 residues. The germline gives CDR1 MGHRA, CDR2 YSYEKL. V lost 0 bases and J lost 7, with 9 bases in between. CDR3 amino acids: CASSQDLGSEAFF. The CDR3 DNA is TGCGCCAGCAGCCAAGATCTCGGTAGTGAAGCTTTCTTT.

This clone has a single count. Here the CDR3 reads CASSALQGFFYGYTF. For the CDR3, the DNA is TGTGCCAGCAGTGCACTACAGGGATTTTTCTATGGCTACACCTTC. The genes are TRBV6-1 and TRBJ1-2, with D perhaps TRBD1 (6 bases). The germline gives CDR1 MNHNS, CDR2 SASEGT. CDR3 length: 15 amino acids. Trimming took off 4 bases at V and 4 bases at J, with 16 bases between the two ends.

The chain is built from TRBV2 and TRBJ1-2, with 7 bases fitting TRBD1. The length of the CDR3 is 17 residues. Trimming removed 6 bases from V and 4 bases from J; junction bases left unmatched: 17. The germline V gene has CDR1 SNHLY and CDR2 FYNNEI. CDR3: CASRIRDSGPPLYGYTF. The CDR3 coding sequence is TGTGCCAGCAGGATCCGGGACAGCGGACCCCCCCTCTATGGCTACACCTTC.

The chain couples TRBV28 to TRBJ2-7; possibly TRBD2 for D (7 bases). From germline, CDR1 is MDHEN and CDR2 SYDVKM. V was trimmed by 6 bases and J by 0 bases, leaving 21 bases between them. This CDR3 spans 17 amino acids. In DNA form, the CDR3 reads TGTGCCAGCAGCATTTTGGGGGGGGGCTCTAGCTCCTACGAGCAGTACTTC. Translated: CASSILGGGSSSYEQYF.

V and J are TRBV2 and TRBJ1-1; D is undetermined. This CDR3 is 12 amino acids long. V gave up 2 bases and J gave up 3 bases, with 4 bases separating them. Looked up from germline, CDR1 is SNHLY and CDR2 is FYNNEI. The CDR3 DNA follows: TGTGCCAGCAGTGAAAGCCACACTGAAGCTTTCTTT. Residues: CASSESHTEAFF.

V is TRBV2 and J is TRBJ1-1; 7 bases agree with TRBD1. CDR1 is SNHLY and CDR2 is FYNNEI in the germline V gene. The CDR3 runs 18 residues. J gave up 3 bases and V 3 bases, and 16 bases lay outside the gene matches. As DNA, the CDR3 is TGTGCCAGCAGTGATATATGGGGACAGCTACCTAGGGACACTGAAGCTTTCTTT. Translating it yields CASSDIWGQLPRDTEAFF. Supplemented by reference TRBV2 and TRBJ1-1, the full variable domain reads EPEVTQTPSHQVTQMGQEVILRCVPISNHLYFYWYRQILGQKVEFLVSFYNNEISEKSEIFDDQFSVERPDGSNFTLKIRSTKLEDSAMYFCASSDIWGQLPRDTEAFFGQGTRLTVV.

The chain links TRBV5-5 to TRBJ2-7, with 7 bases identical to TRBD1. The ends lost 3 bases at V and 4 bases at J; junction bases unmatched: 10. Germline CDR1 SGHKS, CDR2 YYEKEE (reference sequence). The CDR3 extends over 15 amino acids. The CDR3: CASSSSPGQTYEQYF. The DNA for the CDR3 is TGTGCCAGCAGCTCGTCACCGGGACAGACTTACGAGCAGTACTTC.

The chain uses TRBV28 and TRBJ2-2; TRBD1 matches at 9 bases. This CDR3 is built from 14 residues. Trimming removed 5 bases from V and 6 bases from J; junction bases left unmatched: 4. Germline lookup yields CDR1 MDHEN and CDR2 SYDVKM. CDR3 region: CASSRGQGPGELFF. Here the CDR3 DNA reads TGTGCCAGCAGTCGGGGACAGGGCCCCGGGGAGCTGTTTTTT.

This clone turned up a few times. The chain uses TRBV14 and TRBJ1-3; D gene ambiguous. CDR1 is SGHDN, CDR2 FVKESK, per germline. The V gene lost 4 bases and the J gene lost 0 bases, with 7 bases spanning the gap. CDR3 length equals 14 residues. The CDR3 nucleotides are TGTGCCAGCAGCCCAAGTAGCTCTGGAAACACCATATATTTT. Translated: CASSPSSSGNTIYF.

The CDR3 bases are TGTGCCAGCAGTCCCACAGGGGGCTCCTATGGCTACACCTTC. It encodes CASSPTGGSYGYTF. This sequence joins TRBV7-9 and TRBJ1-2; the match to TRBD1 covers 9 bases. J gave up 4 bases and V 6 bases, and 6 bases lay outside the gene matches. Germline CDR1 SEHNR, CDR2 FQNEAQ (reference sequence). The CDR3 sequence is 14 residues long.

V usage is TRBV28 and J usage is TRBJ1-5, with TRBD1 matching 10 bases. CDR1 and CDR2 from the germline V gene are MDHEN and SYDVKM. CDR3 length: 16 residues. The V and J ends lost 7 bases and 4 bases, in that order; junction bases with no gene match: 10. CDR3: CASTPEGTGDNQPQHF. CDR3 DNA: TGTGCCAGCACCCCTGAGGGGACAGGGGATAATCAGCCCCAGCATTTT. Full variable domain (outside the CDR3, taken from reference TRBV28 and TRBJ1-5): DVKVTQSSRYLVKRTGEKVFLECVQDMDHENMFWYRQDPGLGLRLIYFSYDVKMKEKGDIPEGYSVSREKKERFSLILESASTNQTSMYLCASTPEGTGDNQPQHFGDGTRLSIL.

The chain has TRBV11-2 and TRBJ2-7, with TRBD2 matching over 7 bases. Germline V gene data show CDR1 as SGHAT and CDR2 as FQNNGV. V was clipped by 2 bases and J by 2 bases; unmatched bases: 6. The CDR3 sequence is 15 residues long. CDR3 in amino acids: CASSLYTGGAYEQYF. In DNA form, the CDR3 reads TGTGCCAGCAGCTTATATACGGGGGGTGCCTACGAGCAGTACTTC.